The 8 T cell receptor beta chains in this list originate from one sample, sequenced in a study of early T cells in non-severe SARS-CoV-2 infection. In TCRdb, the 5' RACE reads were re-called with MiXCR into one record per CDR3 protein. The profile shows 40,000 to 60,000 distinct CDR3 sequences, under 7% of them singletons. This specimen consisted of whole blood, obtained at baseline. These receptors all stem from an adult who was a healthcare worker with PCR-confirmed SARS-CoV-2 infection or an uninfected control (not recorded which).

This clonotype was detected a few times. The genes are TRBV2 and TRBJ1-2, with D unclear. Per the germline V gene, CDR1 is SNHLY and CDR2 is FYNNEI. The CDR3 is 13 residues long. Trimming left V 10 bases short and J 8 bases short, with 20 bases between. CDR3 bases: TGTGCCACCACGGGTGCTAACGCCGGCGGCTACACCTTC. As protein: CATTGANAGGYTF.

Many counts were recorded for this clonotype. The rearrangement uses TRBV11-2 and TRBJ1-3; D gene uncertain. Germline CDR1 is SGHAT and CDR2 is FQNNGV. Trimming shortened V by 7 bases and J by 0 bases, and 16 bases separated the two germline ends. CDR3 length: 16 residues. The CDR3: CASTSASRHSGNTIYF. The CDR3 bases are TGTGCCAGCACCAGCGCCTCTCGTCACTCTGGAAACACCATATATTTT.

The chain uses TRBV7-9 and TRBJ2-7, with 7 bases fitting TRBD1. This CDR3 contains 16 residues. Germline V gene data show CDR1 as SEHNR and CDR2 as FQNEAQ (reference sequence). V shed 1 base, J shed 6 bases, and the junction held 12 bases outside the gene matches. The CDR3 spells CASSLVSERGLGEQYF. The CDR3 nucleotides are TGTGCCAGCAGCTTAGTTTCGGAAAGGGGGCTTGGCGAGCAGTACTTC.

The V call is TRBV12-3 or TRBV12-4, the J call TRBJ2-7; D unclear. This CDR3 has 14 amino acids. The ends were cut back, 5 bases at V and 1 base at J, with 12 bases in the middle. CDR3 protein: CASSPEWSSYEQYF. In DNA form, the CDR3 reads TGTGCCAGCAGTCCCGAATGGTCATCCTACGAGCAGTACTTC.

At least ten counts were recorded for this clonotype. V is TRBV6-2 or TRBV6-3 and J is TRBJ1-1; 10 bases align to TRBD1. CDR1 is MNHEY, CDR2 SVGEGT, per germline. The CDR3 is made up of 13 amino acids. The V gene end was trimmed by 5 bases and the J gene end by 6 bases; junction bases not matched to a gene: 3. CDR3: CASSRGTGAEAFF. The CDR3 DNA follows: TGTGCCAGCAGTAGAGGGACAGGGGCTGAAGCTTTCTTT.

This clonotype was seen a few times. This chain joins TRBV5-1 and TRBJ1-2, with TRBD1 identical over 9 bases. CDR3 size: 14 residues. J gave up 4 bases and V 4 bases, and 5 bases lay outside the gene matches. Germline CDR1 and CDR2: SGHRS and YFSETQ. The CDR3 is CASSVGQGLYGYTF. CDR3 DNA: TGCGCCAGCAGCGTGGGACAGGGACTCTATGGCTACACCTTC.

This clonotype occurred many times. This chain joins TRBV19 and TRBJ2-6; no reliable D call. Germline V gives CDR1 LNHDA, CDR2 SQIVND (reference sequence). Deletions cut 6 bases from V and 0 bases from J, with 6 bases between. The CDR3 totals 14 residues. The CDR3 sequence is CASRPSSGANVLTF. The DNA of the CDR3 is TGTGCCAGTAGGCCGAGCTCTGGGGCCAACGTCCTGACTTTC. The full variable domain, its missing parts supplied by reference TRBV19 and TRBJ2-6, is DGGITQSPKYLFRKEGQNVTLSCEQNLNHDAMYWYRQDPGQGLRLIYYSQIVNDFQKGDIAEGYSVSREKKESFPLTVTSAQKNPTAFYLCASRPSSGANVLTFGAGSRLTVL.

This chain connects TRBV6-2 or TRBV6-3 to TRBJ2-5; D may be TRBD1 (6 bases). Germline CDR1 is MNHEY and CDR2 is SVGEGT. This CDR3 spans 17 amino acids. Trimming cost V 4 bases and J 4 bases, with 22 bases left between them. As DNA, the CDR3 is TGTGCCAGCAGTTGGGGGCCTGGGGCAGCCCAGGGAGAGACCCAGTACTTC. Translation gives CASSWGPGAAQGETQYF.